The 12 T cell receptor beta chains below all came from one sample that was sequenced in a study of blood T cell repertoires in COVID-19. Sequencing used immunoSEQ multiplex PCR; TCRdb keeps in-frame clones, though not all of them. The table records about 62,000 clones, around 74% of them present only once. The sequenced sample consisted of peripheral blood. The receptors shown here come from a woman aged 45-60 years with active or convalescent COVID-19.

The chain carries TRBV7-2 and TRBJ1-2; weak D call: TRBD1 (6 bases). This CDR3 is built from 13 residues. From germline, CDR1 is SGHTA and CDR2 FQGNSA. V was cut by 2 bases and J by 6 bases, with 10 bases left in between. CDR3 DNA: TGTGCCAGCAGCTTACGGCAGGGGCATGGCTACACCTTC. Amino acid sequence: CASSLRQGHGYTF.

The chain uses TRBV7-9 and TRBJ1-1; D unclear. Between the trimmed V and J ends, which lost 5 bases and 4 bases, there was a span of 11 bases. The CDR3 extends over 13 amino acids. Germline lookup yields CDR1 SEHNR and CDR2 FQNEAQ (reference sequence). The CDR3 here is CASSEEPGTEAFF. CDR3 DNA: TGTGCCAGCAGCGAAGAACCGGGCACTGAAGCTTTCTTT.

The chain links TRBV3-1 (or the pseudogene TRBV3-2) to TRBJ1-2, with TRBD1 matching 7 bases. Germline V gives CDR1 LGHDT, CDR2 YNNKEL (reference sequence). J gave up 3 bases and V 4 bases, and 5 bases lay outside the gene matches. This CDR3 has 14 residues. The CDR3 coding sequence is TGTGCCAGCAGCCGTAGGGGGCCCGACTATGGCTACACCTTC. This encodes CASSRRGPDYGYTF.

The CDR3 sequence: CSVWGNRGHEAFF. CDR3 nucleotides: TGCAGCGTTTGGGGGAACAGGGGACATGAAGCTTTCTTT. The chain is built from TRBV29-1 and TRBJ1-1, with TRBD1 identical over 7 bases. The CDR3 totals 13 residues. Germline V gene lookup returns CDR1 SQVTM and CDR2 ANQGSEA. Trimming removed 5 bases from V and 7 bases from J; junction bases left unmatched: 10. Variable domain in full (rest from reference TRBV29-1 and TRBJ1-1): SAVISQKPSRDICQRGTSLTIQCQVDSQVTMMFWYRQQPGQSLTLIATANQGSEATYESGFVIDKFPISRPNLTFSTLTVSNMSPEDSSIYLCSVWGNRGHEAFFGQGTRLTVV.

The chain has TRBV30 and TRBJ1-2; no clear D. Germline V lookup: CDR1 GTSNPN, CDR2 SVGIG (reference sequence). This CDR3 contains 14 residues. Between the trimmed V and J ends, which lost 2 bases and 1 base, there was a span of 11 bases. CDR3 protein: CAWSPTGYNYGYTF. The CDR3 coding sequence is TGTGCCTGGAGTCCCACGGGTTATAACTATGGCTACACCTTC.

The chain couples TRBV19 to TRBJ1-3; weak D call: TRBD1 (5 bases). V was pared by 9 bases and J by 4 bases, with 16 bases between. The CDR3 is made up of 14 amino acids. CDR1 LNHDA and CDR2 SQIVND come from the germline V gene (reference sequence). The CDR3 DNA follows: TGTGCCAGCAGTCGTGGGGGGTCAGGAAACACCATATATTTT. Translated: CASSRGGSGNTIYF.

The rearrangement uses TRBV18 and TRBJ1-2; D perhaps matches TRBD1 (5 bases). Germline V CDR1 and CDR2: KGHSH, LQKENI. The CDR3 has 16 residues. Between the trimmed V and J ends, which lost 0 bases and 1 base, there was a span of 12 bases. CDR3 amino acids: CASSPPLGHLNYGYTF. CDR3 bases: TGTGCCAGCTCACCACCCTTAGGACACCTTAACTATGGCTACACCTTC.

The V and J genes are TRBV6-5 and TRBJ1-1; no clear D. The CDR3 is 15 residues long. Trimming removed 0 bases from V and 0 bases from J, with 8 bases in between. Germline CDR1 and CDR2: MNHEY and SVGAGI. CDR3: CASSYSNRMNTEAFF. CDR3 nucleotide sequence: TGTGCCAGCAGTTACTCGAACAGAATGAACACTGAAGCTTTCTTT.

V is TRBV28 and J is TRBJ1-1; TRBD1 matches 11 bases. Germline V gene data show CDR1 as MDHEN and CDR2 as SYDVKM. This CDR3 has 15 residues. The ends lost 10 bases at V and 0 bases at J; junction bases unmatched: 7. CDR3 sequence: CATNGQGAMNTEAFF. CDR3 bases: TGTGCCACCAATGGACAGGGGGCTATGAACACTGAAGCTTTCTTT.

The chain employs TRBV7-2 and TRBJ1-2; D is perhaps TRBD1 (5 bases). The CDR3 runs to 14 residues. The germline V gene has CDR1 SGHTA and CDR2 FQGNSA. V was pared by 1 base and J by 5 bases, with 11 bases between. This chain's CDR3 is CASSLVQVRYGYTF. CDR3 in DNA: TGTGCCAGCAGCTTAGTACAGGTTCGGTATGGCTACACCTTC. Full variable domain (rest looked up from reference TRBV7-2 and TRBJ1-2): GAGVSQSPSNKVTEKGKDVELRCDPISGHTALYWYRQSLGQGLEFLIYFQGNSAPDKSGLPSDRFSAERTGGSVSTLTIQRTQQEDSAVYLCASSLVQVRYGYTFGSGTRLTVV.

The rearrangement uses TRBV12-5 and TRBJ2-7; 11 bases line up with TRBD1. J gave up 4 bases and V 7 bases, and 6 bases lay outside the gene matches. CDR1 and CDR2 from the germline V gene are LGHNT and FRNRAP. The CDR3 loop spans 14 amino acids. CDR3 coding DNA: TGTGCTAGTGACTCGGACAGGGGGCGTTACGAGCAGTACTTC. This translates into CASDSDRGRYEQYF.

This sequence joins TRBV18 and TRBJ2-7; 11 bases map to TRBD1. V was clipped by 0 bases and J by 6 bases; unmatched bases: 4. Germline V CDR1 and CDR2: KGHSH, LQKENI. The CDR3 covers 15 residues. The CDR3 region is CASSPPGTGGPEQYF. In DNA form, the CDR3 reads TGTGCCAGCTCACCACCGGGGACAGGGGGACCCGAGCAGTACTTC.